The table lists the clone carrying this T cell receptor (beta chain) with a few counts. The data are from a study of identical twins. Healthy Caucasians made up all donors. Each CDR3 protein gets one entry after TCRdb re-called the 5' RACE reads with MiXCR. Of 1.5 million to 2 million distinct CDR3 sequences in the sample, under 35% are singletons; the top ten hold about 0.25%. The CDR3 has 13 amino acids. CDR1 LNHDA and CDR2 SQIVND come from the germline V gene (reference sequence). V shed 3 bases and J shed 6 bases, with 9 bases lying between them. This TCR came from a newborn girl in good health. The material sequenced was cord blood. J is TRBJ2-1 and V is TRBV19; maybe TRBD2 (5 bases). The CDR3 spells CASSIWEPNEQFF. CDR3 DNA sequence: TGTGCCAGTAGTATCTGGGAGCCCAATGAGCAGTTCTTC.